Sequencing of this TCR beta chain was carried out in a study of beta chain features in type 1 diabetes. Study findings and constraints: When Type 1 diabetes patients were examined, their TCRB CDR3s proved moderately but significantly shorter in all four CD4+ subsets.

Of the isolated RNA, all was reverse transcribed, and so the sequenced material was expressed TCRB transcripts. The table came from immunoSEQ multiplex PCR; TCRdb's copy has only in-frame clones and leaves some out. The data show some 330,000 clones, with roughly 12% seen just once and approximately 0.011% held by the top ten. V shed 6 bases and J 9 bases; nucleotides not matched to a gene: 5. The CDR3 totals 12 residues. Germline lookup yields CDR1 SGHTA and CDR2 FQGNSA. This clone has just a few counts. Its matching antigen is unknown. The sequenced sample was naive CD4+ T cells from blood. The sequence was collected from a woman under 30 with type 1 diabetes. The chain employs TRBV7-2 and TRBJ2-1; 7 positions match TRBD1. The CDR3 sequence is CASSRQGVEQFF. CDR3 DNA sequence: TGTGCCAGCAGTCGACAGGGCGTTGAGCAGTTCTTC.